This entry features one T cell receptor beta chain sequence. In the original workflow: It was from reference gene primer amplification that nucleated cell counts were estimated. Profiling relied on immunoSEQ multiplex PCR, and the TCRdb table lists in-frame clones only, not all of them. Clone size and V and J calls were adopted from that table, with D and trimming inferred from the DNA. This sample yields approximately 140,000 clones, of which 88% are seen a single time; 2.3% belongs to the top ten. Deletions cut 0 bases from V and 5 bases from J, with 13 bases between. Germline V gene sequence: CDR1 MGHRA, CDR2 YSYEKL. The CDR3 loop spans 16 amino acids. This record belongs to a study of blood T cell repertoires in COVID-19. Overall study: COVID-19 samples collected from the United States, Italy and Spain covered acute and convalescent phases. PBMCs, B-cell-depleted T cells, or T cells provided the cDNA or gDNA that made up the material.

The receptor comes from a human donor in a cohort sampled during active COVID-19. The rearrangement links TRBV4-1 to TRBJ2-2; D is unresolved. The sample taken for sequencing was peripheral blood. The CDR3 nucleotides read TGCGCCAGCAGCCAAGATATCAGTGTCTGGACCGGGGAGCTGTTTTTT. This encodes CASSQDISVWTGELFF.